This T cell receptor (beta chain) originates from a study of cytomegalovirus exposure and HLA in healthy donors (TCRdb year 2017). Context from the whole study: In an earlier analysis of under 600 of the donors, 250 to 350 Gb of sequence data and 95 million to 130 million unique TCR beta sequences from some 170 million T cells were reported. About 330 gigabases of sequencing data and around 80 million unique TCR sequences made up an early release that covered 500 to 700 HLA-typed donors. Of the 398 genotyped donors, about 80% fell in the genetic ancestry cluster associated with self-reported Caucasian donors. The study aimed to test whether signatures of past pathogen exposure could be identified by cataloging public T cell receptors. Using immunosequencing, the study profiled T cell repertoires from approximately 700 subjects and related those repertoires to cytomegalovirus serostatus. Along with the approximately 700-subject first cohort, a separate validation cohort of around 120 different subjects was used. High-throughput TCR immunosequencing, statistical association of individual TCRs with disease status, and machine learning were combined to predict cytomegalovirus infection status. To study patterns of TCR occurrence, a later analysis re-analyzed previously published TCR beta repertoires from 666 donors and added high-resolution HLA genotyping. In the later analysis, no new phenotypic data were used to find candidate immune exposures; instead, reliance was placed on TCR beta sequences and their occurrence across donors. In an earlier analysis of roughly 580 of the donors, high-throughput TCR beta sequencing was used to judge whether each TCR beta V gene segment behaved as functional or pseudogenic. Donor age, sex, ethnicity and CMV serostatus were compiled alongside the repertoire data. A later genetic analysis took genome-wide SNP genotypes for about 55% of the roughly 700 donors and used that subset as a discovery cohort. All discovery cohort repertoires had been generated on a single sequencing platform. Class I and class II HLA loci were covered by the typing at four-digit resolution. The number of donors typed differed by locus, with about 629-630 for A, B, C, DRB1 and DQB1, over 500 for DQA1, 606 for DPA1, and some 440 for DPB1. Because of strong linkage in the cohort, roughly five DR-DQ haplotypes were treated as single units for association and clustering. Among almost 400 genotyped donors of the cohort, an average of roughly 240,000 unique TCR beta nucleotide sequences were sequenced per donor, around 20% of them non-productive.

The cohort consisted of 650 to 700 healthy bone marrow donors. At the time of sampling, all cohort members were nominally healthy, though unrecorded immune exposures were likely present. The donor tested CMV seropositive, placing the donor among the 290 or so seropositive members of the cohort. A peripheral blood sample was collected from each donor, and TCR beta sequencing was performed on peripheral blood mononuclear cells. Genomic DNA extraction from the blood cell samples was performed with the Qiagen DNeasy Blood Extraction Kit. The library was generated by the immunoSEQ multiplex PCR assay. For the multiplex PCR, a mixture combining 60 forward primers for TCR Vbeta segments and 13 reverse primers for TCR Jbeta segments was used. The CDR3 region of rearranged TCR beta genes was amplified from genomic DNA with a multiplex PCR assay. On the Illumina HiSeq System, the amplified TCR beta libraries were sequenced as 87-base-pair reads. The original methods were these. Across the roughly 640 repertoires, a later analysis counted about 81 million unique TCR beta chains, 9.5 million to 13 million of which were shared by at least two donors. Raw reads were error-corrected and collapsed into unique sequences by a nearest-neighbor algorithm in which closely related sequences were merged to remove PCR and sequencing errors. Alignment of CDR3 sequences to IMGT reference sequences was used to assign V, D and J gene segments. For a sequence to be retained, at least a six-nucleotide match to both a V gene segment and a J gene segment was required. A rearrangement was called productive if the CDR3 had no stop codons and remained in frame with V and J, and every other rearrangement was called non-productive. Following IMGT convention, CDR3 was defined as the stretch from the second conserved V-encoded cysteine up to the conserved J-encoded phenylalanine. In an earlier analysis of around 600 of the donors, sequences lacking an unambiguous match to a single V gene segment were excluded. An earlier analysis of a few hundred of the donors called V segments functional above 56.7% productive rearrangements and segregating when the between-donor standard deviation exceeded 5%. A statistical classification framework was built for diagnosing cytomegalovirus status from the catalog of TCR beta chain sequences. A later analysis assigned V and J genes by comparing TCR nucleotide sequences with IMGT/GENE-DB human TR gene sequences. A later analysis assigned CDR3 sequences and most-parsimonious VDJ recombination scenarios with the TCRdist pipeline. In a later analysis, each TCR beta chain was defined by its CDR3 amino acid sequence together with its V-gene family, and reads without a unique V-gene family were excluded. As a way to deal with suspected cross-contamination and a sequencing artifact, a later analysis dropped 450 to 600 nucleotide sequences that were highly shared and had low generation probability. In a later analysis, a clonal expansion index for each public chain was calculated from normalized within-repertoire ranks of inferred template counts. In a later analysis, generation probabilities were computed with a VDJ recombination model fitted to out-of-frame rearrangements, and the resulting probabilities were checked against IGoR. In a later analysis, hypergeometric tests were used to score TCR-TCR, TCR-HLA and TCR-CMV co-occurrence, with a repertoire-size bias correction applied to TCR pairs. In a later analysis, false discovery rates were estimated by permuting HLA or CMV assignments 20 times. A later analysis grouped co-occurring TCRs with DBSCAN, adding TCRdist sequence similarity when clustering within HLA-allele-positive subsets. Repertoires with fewer than 30,000 or more than 120,000 public chains were left out of co-occurrence clustering, as were about 5 repertoires with anomalous nucleotide sharing. Sourced from immuneACCESS, this table was stored by TCRdb with only in-frame sequences that have V and J called. A share of the clones is absent; for the studies checked, an unresolved V gene accounts for under half, and the remainder has no known explanation. That table is the source of V, J and clone size, and D and trimming were worked out from the DNA. This sample holds approximately 120,000 clones; around 80% were observed only once. Clones ranked in the top ten supply about a tenth of the sample.

Beyond this particular receptor, the publication reports: The cohort was sequenced for TCR beta chains only, and without alpha or paired-chain data the features that could be detected were limited. Across donors, most TCR sequences were observed very rarely, whereas some public TCRs were present in many individuals. According to a later genetic analysis, donors in an Asian-associated ancestry cluster had fewer N-insertions in productive TCRs than the approximately 650-donor mean. Presence/absence analyses assumed roughly uniform sequencing depth across donors, an assumption that may not hold. Linkage disequilibrium might explain the correlated functional status among segregating V segments, but an unknown experimental factor could not be ruled out. At a false discovery rate of 0.05, a later analysis linked some 18,000 TCR beta sequences to specific HLA alleles. A cluster of highly shared sequence variants was judged likely to be a technical artifact of the sequencing pipeline. HLA typing was unavailable for some donors at each locus, so association tests used only the typed subset. Cytomegalovirus status was reported to be diagnosed by the classifier with high specificity and sensitivity in both the original and validation cohorts. It was suggested by the authors that the approach could potentially be generalized to other disease states and immunological phenotypes. A further reported finding was that TCR beta sequences accurately predicted the HLA-A and HLA-B alleles for most subjects in the first cohort. In the study, 150 to 200 TCR beta chains were listed as associated with cytomegalovirus. In vitro tests confirmed that three of the cytomegalovirus-associated TCR beta chains recognize cytomegalovirus antigens. When HLA alleles, especially DR and DQ, strongly co-occurred, TCR associations were difficult to assign to individual alleles. According to a later analysis, most CMV-associated TCR beta chains appeared to be HLA-restricted, and the HLA associations seemed to be driven largely by CMV exposure. Immune exposure information for the cohort was limited to CMV serostatus. An earlier analysis of around 540 of the donors showed that most TCR beta V segments appeared in productive rearrangements either about 87% or about 30% of the time, which broadly matched IMGT annotations. In a later analysis, HLA-associated TCR beta chains were found to be more clonally expanded and to have lower generation probabilities than equally common non-associated chains. A later analysis reported that several top co-occurrence clusters appeared linked to parvovirus B19, influenza, CMV and Epstein-Barr virus. In a later genetic analysis, a missense DCLRE1C variant was associated with V-gene and J-gene trimming of TCR beta chains, and the association was replicated in an independent cohort. In a later analysis, the rate of TCR association differed among HLA loci, with DRB1 alleles having the most associated TCRs and HLA-C alleles having the fewest. Some IMGT-functional V segments, including TRBV6-2 and TRBV6-3, could not be told apart with the 87-base-pair reads, so those segments were excluded. Because counts were too low, about 17 rarely observed V segments, including chromosome 9 orphons, were excluded from the earlier analysis of 587 of the donors.

This clone has a handful of counts. Its antigen is currently not known. No base quality information exists; no much larger clone differs at one position. As encoded in the germline V gene, CDR1 is ENHRY while CDR2 is SYGVKD. Trimming at the junction amounts to 5 bases on V and 0 bases on J, and the germline ends lie 7 bases apart. The CDR3 spans 13 residues, from the cysteine through the phenylalanine. Only the CDR3 region is kept as DNA, spanning 39 bases read in frame from base 1. The rearranged segments are TRBV10-3 and TRBJ1-1; the D gene is not confidently resolved. The specimen was PBMCs. This sequence was found in a young man in good health and CMV-seropositive. The sequence in DNA is TGTGCCATCAGTTCCCAGTTGAACACTGAAGCTTTCTTT. Translated, this is CAISSQLNTEAFF.